The rows below give T cell receptor beta chains drawn from one sample of a study of cytomegalovirus exposure and HLA in healthy donors. Only in-frame clones appear in the TCRdb table, and some are missing; sequencing was by immunoSEQ multiplex PCR. The table records about 130,000 clones, over 70% of them present only once. Sequencing was performed on PBMCs. The receptor set was obtained from a man aged 40-49 years in good health and CMV-seropositive. Both conserved end residues are part of each CDR3. Not all rows give a size; the values are once, few, many and, for expanded clones, a class.

clone_size j_call v_call cdr3_aa
NA TRBJ1-2 TRBV5-1 CASSSEGQYGYTF
NA TRBJ1-5 TRBV30 CAWSEGRGSNQPQHF
once TRBJ2-4 TRBV7-2 CASSLAFDTLAKNIQYF
NA TRBJ1-5 TRBV2 CASSERQINQPQHF
NA TRBJ1-5 TRBV7-8 CASSPGTGFNQPQHF
NA TRBJ2-7 TRBV4-2 CASSQDKGSGYEQYF
NA TRBJ1-4 TRBV6-6 CASSYTDRAFNEKLFF
NA TRBJ1-2 TRBV6-5 CASSRDSGYGYTF
NA TRBJ1-2 TRBV6-1 CASSEAVTGVGYTF
few TRBJ2-7 TRBV25-1 CASSGQGQGYF
few TRBJ1-1 TRBV18 CASSPGVGGGTEAFF
NA TRBJ2-1 TRBV9 CASSPRTSGGDEQFF
NA TRBJ1-2 TRBV5-1 CASSFAGGNYGYTF
few TRBJ2-1 TRBV7-2 CASSLQSSGSYEQFF
few TRBJ1-2 TRBV2 CASSGDRAGGYTF
NA TRBJ2-5 TRBV7-8 CASSLGRFQETQYF
few TRBJ2-3 TRBV30 CAWSGADTQYF
NA TRBJ2-1 TRBV4-1 CASSQLDILSYNEQFF
NA TRBJ2-7 TRBV6-1 CASSEAQGQGAYEQYF
NA TRBJ2-5 TRBV19 CASSPGPLGGETQYF
NA TRBJ2-3 TRBV7-8 CASSSSGISTDTQYF
NA TRBJ1-2 TRBV27 CASSLEGAANYGYTF
NA TRBJ2-5 TRBV13 CASSPGETQYF
few TRBJ1-2 TRBV4-1 CASSQTGTGGFYGYTF
NA TRBJ2-7 TRBV19 CASSRPNSGSKSYEQYF
NA TRBJ2-3 TRBV5-1 CASSLPLKTGGDTQYF
NA TRBJ2-2 TRBV6-6 CASNPRARSTGELFF
NA TRBJ2-5 TRBV6-1 CASDEQGWKTQYF
NA TRBJ2-1 TRBV2 CASHTGVKYNEQFF
NA TRBJ2-7 TRBV27 CASKGTGSSYEQYF
NA TRBJ2-7 TRBV5-5 CASSFFRVRTYEQYF
NA TRBJ2-7 TRBV5-6 CASSLGRGLTYEQYF
NA TRBJ2-7 TRBV7-3 CASSLIKRGHYEQYF
NA TRBJ2-1 TRBV28 CASTEAGGALREQFF
NA TRBJ1-1 TRBV9 CASTRQGRWTNTEAFF
NA TRBJ2-7 TRBV9 CASGPGLAGIHEQYF